This TCR beta chain was captured in a study of OX40 agonist ivuxolimab in advanced cancers. Study-level information: Dose-escalation cases comprised hepatocellular carcinoma, melanoma, renal cell or head and neck cancer. Past anti-PD-1, anti-PD-L1 or anti-CTLA-4 therapy was accepted, and 40% had received some. General study results and limits: Clonal expansion was among the lowest in partial responders at 0.1-3.0 mg/kg, especially CD8+. By week 6 at 0.1 to 3.0 mg/kg, blood CD4+ and CD8+ T cells had expanded clonally.

The CDR3 has 15 amino acids. V was pared by 0 bases and J by 2 bases, with 9 bases between. The germline V gene encodes CDR1 ENHRY and CDR2 SYGVKD. Concerning this clone: The target antigen is unknown.

Sequencing used immunoSEQ multiplex PCR; TCRdb keeps in-frame clones, though not all of them. The sample lists 65,000 to 85,000 clones, around 86% occurring once. The receptor was isolated from an adult with an advanced solid tumor such as melanoma, head and neck, liver or kidney cancer. This chain links TRBV10-3 with TRBJ2-3, with D hard to call. The input for sequencing was CD4+ or CD8+ T cells sorted from blood, taken in a trial of the OX40 agonist ivuxolimab. CDR3 loop: CAISESALYTDTQYF. Written as DNA, the CDR3 is TGTGCCATCAGTGAGTCGGCACTCTACACAGATACGCAGTATTTT.